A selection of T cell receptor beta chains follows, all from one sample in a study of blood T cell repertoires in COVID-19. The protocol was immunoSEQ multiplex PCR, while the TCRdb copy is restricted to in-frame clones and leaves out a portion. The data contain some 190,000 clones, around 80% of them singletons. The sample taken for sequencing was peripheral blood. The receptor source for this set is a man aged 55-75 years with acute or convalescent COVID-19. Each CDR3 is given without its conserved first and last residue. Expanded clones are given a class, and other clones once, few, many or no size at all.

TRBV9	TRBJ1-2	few	ASSSRGTVPGYT
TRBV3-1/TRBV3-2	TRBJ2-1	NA	ASSQVRAEQF
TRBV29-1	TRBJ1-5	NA	SVAQGGRGQPQH
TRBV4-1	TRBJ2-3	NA	ASSQVPSGADTQY
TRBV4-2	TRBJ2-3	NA	ASSQDSGTDTQY
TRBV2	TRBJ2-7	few	ASSDTGEQY
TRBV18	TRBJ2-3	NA	ASSPPRLDTQY
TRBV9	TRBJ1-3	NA	ASSVEWDGAGNTIY
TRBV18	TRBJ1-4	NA	ASSPNAGVIEKLF
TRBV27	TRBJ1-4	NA	ASSLSGDEKLF
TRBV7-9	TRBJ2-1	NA	ASSLTSGSYFEQF
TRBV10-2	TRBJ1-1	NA	ASSEVVWDRGS
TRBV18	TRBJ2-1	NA	ASSPLRDRVVNEQF
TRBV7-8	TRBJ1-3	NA	ASSLGRRNTIY
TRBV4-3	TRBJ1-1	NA	ASSLGQGGEAF
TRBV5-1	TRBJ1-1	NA	ASSRGGGGNIRTEAF
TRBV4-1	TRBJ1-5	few	ASSLTTGGWNQPQH
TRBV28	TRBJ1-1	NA	ASALAGLINTEAF
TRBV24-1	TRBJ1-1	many	ATSDSRGAGTEAF
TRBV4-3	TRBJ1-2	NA	ASSQAESYGYT
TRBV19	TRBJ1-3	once	ASSPETGQGNTIY
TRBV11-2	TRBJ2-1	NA	ASSLEPTSGPNNEQF
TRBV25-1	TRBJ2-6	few	ASSDFSVAANVLT
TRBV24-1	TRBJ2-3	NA	ATSDLSLSPDTQY
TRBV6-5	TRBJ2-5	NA	ASSLNVRETQY
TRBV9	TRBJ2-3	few	ASSLGLAATDTQY
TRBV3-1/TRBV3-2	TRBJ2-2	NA	ASSQVPPGVGGELF
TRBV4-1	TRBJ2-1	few	ASSQVVSYNEQF
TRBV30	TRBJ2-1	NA	AWIFGGAQGREQF
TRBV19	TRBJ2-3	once	ASSRGAGDTQY
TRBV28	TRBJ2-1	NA	ASSSSGLAGPSSYNEQF
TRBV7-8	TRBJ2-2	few	ASSLLAQTGELF